This record concerns one T cell receptor beta chain sequence. This entry belongs to a study of blood T cell repertoires in COVID-19. Study-level information: The samples span acute and convalescent COVID-19 from the United States, Italy and Spain.

Methods used by the authors: Using reference gene primer amplification, nucleated cell counts were estimated. Sequencing was performed with immunoSEQ multiplex PCR; in TCRdb, only in-frame clones are kept and a portion is missing. V and J calls and clone size are as listed in that table; D and trimming were resolved from the DNA. The table lists around 250,000 clones, 82% of them singletons. Trimming removed 2 bases from V and 9 bases from J, with 22 bases in between. CDR1 is SGHVS and CDR2 is FNYEAQ in the germline V gene. The CDR3 is made up of 16 amino acids. Source material: peripheral blood. This clonotype was obtained from a woman aged 18 to 35 with acute or convalescent COVID-19. The V gene is TRBV7-6, the J gene TRBJ2-5, with a weak D call TRBD2 (6 bases). The CDR3 coding sequence is TGTGCCAGCAGCTTACCACCGGGACTGGGGGTTGTGGCCCAGTACTTC. This sequence encodes CASSLPPGLGVVAQYF.